The TCR beta chain under discussion was sequenced for a study of chemoradiotherapy in HPV16-positive cancers. The CDR3 consists of 11 residues. The V end lost 2 bases, the J end lost 13 bases, and 9 bases lay between the germline ends. Looked up from germline, CDR1 is MNHNS and CDR2 is SASEGT. This clone was seen only a few times. Some clones are missing from TCRdb's copy, which holds only in-frame ones; the method was immunoSEQ multiplex PCR. The sample has around 8,800 clones; 65% to 75% are singletons. This chain uses TRBV6-1 with TRBJ2-1; no clear D. The sample consisted of tumor tissue, taken from a patient who underwent chemoradiotherapy. The origin of this receptor is a human donor with HPV-associated anogenital cancer. The CDR3 region is CASSEPVTQFF. CDR3 DNA sequence: TGTGCCAGCAGTGAACCAGTAACACAGTTCTTC.